A single sample is the source of the 7 T cell receptor beta chains below, sequenced in a study of T cells after yellow fever vaccination. TCRdb ran MiXCR on the 5' RACE reads and lists one entry per CDR3 protein. The data contain around 610,000 distinct CDR3 sequences, approximately 12% of them singletons. Specimen: PBMCs, collected on the day of the yellow fever booster vaccination. These receptors came from a man younger than 40 who received the YFV17D yellow fever vaccine.

This clonotype has a handful of counts. This chain's CDR3 is CASSQPGRTDTQYF. CDR3 sequence (DNA): TGTGCCAGCAGCCAACCGGGACGAACAGATACGCAGTATTTT. The V gene is TRBV4-2, the J gene TRBJ2-3; the D gene could be TRBD1 or TRBD2 (5 bases each). The CDR3 has 14 residues. Trimming removed 2 bases from V and 3 bases from J, with 9 bases in between. Germline V gene sequence: CDR1 LGHNA, CDR2 YNFKEQ.

This clonotype turned up a few times. The rearrangement joins TRBV7-8 to TRBJ1-4, with no clear D. This CDR3 comprises 18 residues. Germline assignment: CDR1 SGHVS and CDR2 FQNEAQ. V was clipped by 5 bases and J by 0 bases, with 19 bases between them. CDR3 sequence: CASSPRRWERATNEKLFF. CDR3 DNA sequence: TGTGCCAGCAGCCCCCGCAGGTGGGAGAGGGCAACTAATGAAAAACTGTTTTTT.

This clonotype has a handful of counts. The J gene is TRBJ1-1, the V gene TRBV3-1, with unresolved D. This CDR3 is built from 15 residues. Germline V CDR1 and CDR2: LGHDT, YNNKEL (reference sequence). Trimming stripped 1 base from V and 4 bases from J, with 13 bases between. For the CDR3, the DNA is TGTGCCAGCAGCCAAGGGGCAGGAATTCGCACTGAAGCTTTCTTT. It specifies CASSQGAGIRTEAFF.

The V and J genes are TRBV15 and TRBJ1-1, with D maybe TRBD1 (6 bases). There are 13 residues in the CDR3. Germline V gene data show CDR1 as LNHNV and CDR2 as YYDKDF (reference sequence). V lost 9 bases to trimming and J lost 5 bases, with 16 bases between them. CDR3 bases: TGTGCCACGGCTAACAGGGCTCGTACTGAAGCTTTCTTT. It encodes CATANRARTEAFF.

V and J are TRBV6-4 and TRBJ2-3; TRBD1 matches at 8 bases. V was pared by 7 bases and J by 2 bases, with 5 bases of the junction left unmatched. The CDR3 sequence is 14 residues long. CDR1 MRHNA and CDR2 SNTAGT come from the germline V gene. The CDR3 reads CASTTGEVTDTQYF. In nucleotides, the CDR3 is TGTGCCAGCACGACAGGGGAGGTCACAGATACGCAGTATTTT.

This clonotype was seen a handful of times. The rearrangement uses TRBV20-1 and TRBJ2-5; weak D call: TRBD2 (5 bases). The CDR3 runs 12 residues. V gave up 8 bases and J gave up 4 bases, with 14 bases separating them. Germline CDR1 and CDR2: DFQATT and SNEGSKA (reference sequence). The CDR3 region has the DNA TGCAGTTACTTGGCGGGCGGAGAGACCCAGTACTTC. Protein sequence: CSYLAGGETQYF.

This chain uses TRBV20-1 with TRBJ2-2; the D gene is possibly TRBD2 (6 bases). The germline V gene has CDR1 DFQATT and CDR2 SNEGSKA (reference sequence). This CDR3 contains 17 residues. With 6 bases removed from V and 5 bases from J, the gap between germline ends came to 25 bases. In DNA, the CDR3 is TGCAGTGCCGGAGGCCCGGCGGGAACCTCGTGGACCGGGGAGCTGTTTTTT. Translation: CSAGGPAGTSWTGELFF.